The table lists the clone carrying this T cell receptor beta chain with a few counts. The CDR3 extends over 18 amino acids. The repertoire was sequenced with immunoSEQ multiplex PCR; TCRdb's copy has only in-frame clones and lacks some. The sample carries 71,000 or so clones, about nine tenths recorded once. The entry originates in a study of blood T cell repertoires in COVID-19. Across the study: Acute and convalescent COVID-19 samples came from the United States, Italy and Spain.

This clonotype was obtained from a young woman with acute or convalescent COVID-19. The V and J genes are TRBV21-1 and TRBJ1-1; the table calls TRBD1, which could not be checked here. TRBV21-1 is a pseudogene segment. The sequencing input was peripheral blood. The CDR3 coding sequence is TGTGCCAGCAGCAAAGCCAGGAGGGACAGGGAAGCGAACACTGAAGCTTTCTTT. Translated, it gives CASSKARRDREANTEAFF.